This T cell receptor beta chain emerged from a study of control samples from healthy donors and cancer patients. Only one count was recorded for this clone. Germline CDR1 and CDR2: ENHRY and SYGVKD. The V end was cut by 2 bases, the J end by 0 bases, with 8 bases between. The CDR3 runs to 14 residues. Here immunoSEQ multiplex PCR was the method, and the copy in TCRdb shows in-frame clones only, minus some. Altogether fewer than 250,000 clones are present, roughly nine tenths being singletons, with the ten largest covering 1.5% to 2%. V gene TRBV10-3 combines with J gene TRBJ2-7, with D possibly being TRBD2 (5 bases). This TCR derives from a man aged 30 to 45 in good health. Sequenced: blood. DNA for the CDR3: TGTGCCATCAGTGAGCTCGGGGTCTCCTACGAGCAGTACTTC. Its translation is CAISELGVSYEQYF.